This T cell receptor (beta chain) was found in a study of T cell changes during pregnancy in multiple sclerosis. The protocol was immunoSEQ multiplex PCR, while the TCRdb copy is restricted to in-frame clones and leaves out a portion. Of roughly 40,000 clones in the sample, approximately 90% were seen once. The germline V gene has CDR1 MNHNY and CDR2 SVGAGI (reference sequence). V shed 5 bases, J shed 5 bases, and the junction held 11 bases outside the gene matches. CDR3 length equals 15 residues. Here the sequenced sample was CD4+ T cells from peripheral blood mononuclear cells, taken in the third trimester of pregnancy. The J gene is TRBJ1-1, the V gene TRBV6-6, with 7 bases aligning to TRBD1. This TCR was sampled from a female donor with multiple sclerosis, enrolled in a pregnancy study. CDR3 bases: TGTGCCAGCAGTCGCCCGGTGGACAGGAAAACTGAAGCTTTCTTT. This codes for CASSRPVDRKTEAFF.